This entry lists 13 T cell receptor beta chains sequenced from one sample in a study of shared clonotypes between healthy human individuals (TCRdb year 2020). Libraries were prepared through the immunoSEQ multiplex PCR assay. TCRdb took this table from immuneACCESS and kept in-frame rearrangements with V and J called. Such tables lack part of the clones; where checked against another copy, unresolved V genes explain under half of the gap, and the rest is unexplained. Within this sample are about a million clones, with under 80% of them counted one time only. Together, the top ten hold over 1.3% of the sample. The specimen was memory CD4+ T cells sorted from blood. In the paper's terms, the cell subset or site label means: CD45RA-negative fraction. The source is a man aged 18 to 35 in good health.

The V gene is TRBV18, the J gene TRBJ2-5; either TRBD1 or TRBD2 may supply D (5 bases each). Trimming removed 5 bases from V and 5 bases from J, with 12 bases in between. This CDR3 region has 13 residues. Germline V CDR1 and CDR2: KGHSH, LQKENI. The CDR3 region is CASSGGSLETQYF. The DNA for the CDR3 is TGTGCCAGCTCAGGGGGTAGCTTGGAGACCCAGTACTTC.

The chain employs TRBV7-8 and TRBJ1-2; possibly TRBD1 for D (5 bases). CDR3 length: 14 residues. The germline gives CDR1 SGHVS, CDR2 FQNEAQ. Between the trimmed V and J ends, which lost 7 bases and 5 bases, there was a span of 17 bases. CDR3 residues: CASTPNLKGYGYTF. For the CDR3, the DNA is TGTGCCAGCACCCCAAACCTCAAGGGGTATGGCTACACCTTC.

V usage is TRBV7-2 and J usage is TRBJ2-7; the match to TRBD1 covers 9 bases. The CDR3 sequence is 14 residues long. The germline gives CDR1 SGHTA, CDR2 FQGNSA. V lost 4 bases to trimming and J lost 5 bases; unmatched junction nucleotides: 6. CDR3 DNA: TGTGCCAGCAGCTCCCCGGGACAGGGCCACGAGCAGTACTTC. As protein: CASSSPGQGHEQYF.

DNA of the CDR3: TGTGCCAGCTCGAGGGACAGCCGGGACGAGCAGTACTTC. Protein sequence: CASSRDSRDEQYF. V is TRBV18 and J is TRBJ2-7; 7 bases agree with TRBD1. CDR1 and CDR2 (germline): KGHSH, LQKENI. The CDR3 runs 13 residues. After removal of 6 bases from V and 5 bases from J, the junction contained 7 bases not matched to a gene.

The V gene is TRBV10-1, the J gene TRBJ2-3; 12 nucleotides align to TRBD2. The V and J ends lost 5 bases and 6 bases, in that order; junction bases with no gene match: 0. The CDR3 covers 13 residues. Per germline, CDR1 WNHNN and CDR2 SYGVQD (reference sequence). For the CDR3, the DNA is TGCGCCAGCAGTCTAGCGGGAGGGGATACGCAGTATTTT. The encoded protein is CASSLAGGDTQYF.

This clone showed up just a few times. The chain is built from TRBV7-9 and TRBJ2-7; perhaps TRBD1 as D (6 bases). The CDR3 extends over 13 amino acids. From germline, CDR1 is SEHNR and CDR2 FQNEAQ (reference sequence). The ends were cut back, 4 bases at V and 6 bases at J, with 13 bases in the middle. The chain's CDR3 is CASSWTEAAEQYF. The CDR3 DNA is TGTGCCAGCAGCTGGACAGAGGCGGCCGAGCAGTACTTC.

This chain joins TRBV2 and TRBJ2-2; 11 nucleotides match TRBD1. The V segment lost 4 bases and the J segment 4 bases; nucleotides outside the gene matches: 5. The germline V gene encodes CDR1 SNHLY and CDR2 FYNNEI. This CDR3 has 16 amino acids. The CDR3, as DNA: TGTGCCAGCAGTGGGGACAGGGGGAGACGCACCGGGGAGCTGTTTTTT. Residues: CASSGDRGRRTGELFF.

The chain carries TRBV4-2 and TRBJ1-4; no clear D. CDR1 is LGHNA, CDR2 YNFKEQ, per germline. This CDR3 spans 15 amino acids. The germline V and J ends were trimmed by 4 bases and 6 bases, with 15 bases remaining between them. For the CDR3, the DNA is TGTGCCAGCAGCCCGAGAGTGCCCGGGGATGAAAAACTGTTTTTT. Protein sequence: CASSPRVPGDEKLFF.

V gene TRBV18 combines with J gene TRBJ1-2, with 7 bases that match TRBD1. V shed 1 base, J shed 8 bases, and the junction held 7 bases outside the gene matches. The length of the CDR3 is 14 residues. Looked up from germline, CDR1 is KGHSH and CDR2 is LQKENI. The CDR3 region has the DNA TGTGCCAGCTCACCACTCGGCAGGGGGGACGGCTACACCTTC. Its protein is CASSPLGRGDGYTF.

The CDR3 DNA is TGCAGCGTTGATTCCACAGGGATGGGGTTTTTCGGGCAGTACTTC. Its protein product is CSVDSTGMGFFGQYF. This chain uses TRBV29-1 with TRBJ2-7; TRBD1 is a possible D gene (6 bases). Germline loops: CDR1 SQVTM, CDR2 ANQGSEA. The CDR3 has 15 residues. The ends were cut back, 3 bases at V and 9 bases at J, with 24 bases in the middle.

This rearrangement joins TRBV6-1 to TRBJ1-6, with D perhaps matching TRBD1 (6 bases). The CDR3 extends over 14 amino acids. In germline, CDR1 is MNHNS, CDR2 SASEGT. V lost 6 bases to trimming and J lost 7 bases, with 13 bases between them. The CDR3 nucleotides are TGTGCCAGCAGCCCTACAGGGAACAATTCACCCCTCCACTTT. Amino acids: CASSPTGNNSPLHF.

This clone was counted once. The chain links TRBV2 to TRBJ1-5; 9 bases agree with TRBD1. Per the germline V gene, CDR1 is SNHLY and CDR2 is FYNNEI. With 3 bases clipped from V and 6 bases from J, the junction kept 9 bases outside the gene matches. The CDR3 is made up of 16 amino acids. The chain's CDR3 is CASSDSGTGIGQPQHF. The DNA of the CDR3 is TGTGCCAGCAGTGATTCCGGGACAGGGATCGGTCAGCCCCAGCATTTT.

The V gene is TRBV10-3, the J gene TRBJ1-1; D gene uncertain. This CDR3 has 14 residues. Germline loops: CDR1 ENHRY, CDR2 SYGVKD. V lost 5 bases and J 1 base, leaving 11 bases between the germline ends. As DNA, the CDR3 is TGTGCCATCAGTACCCCACAGCCGAACACTGAAGCTTTCTTT. Amino acids: CAISTPQPNTEAFF.